This T cell receptor (beta chain) was documented in a study of circulating CD8 cells and anti-PD-1 response in melanoma. The CDR3 consists of 16 residues. Germline V lookup: CDR1 MDHEN, CDR2 SYDVKM. V dropped 3 bases and J dropped 6 bases, with 17 bases sitting between them. Four subsets defined by PD-1 and/or TIGIT were sorted from live CD3+CD8+TCRalphabeta+ cells. By frequency in the sample, this clonotype is medium-sized (0.01 to 0.1%). Each library started from roughly 16 ng of total RNA using the QIAseq Immune Repertoire TCR panel. TCRdb independently ran MiXCR on the reads; one entry per CDR3 protein. Here the sample spans 350 to 450 distinct CDR3 sequences, approximately 8% being singletons.

This receptor was taken from a human donor with melanoma. This sequence joins TRBV28 and TRBJ2-2; a possible D gene is TRBD2 (5 bases). This material consisted of CD8+ T cells from PBMCs, taken at baseline or after one month of anti-PD-1 therapy (not recorded which). DNA of the CDR3: TGTGCCAGCAGTTTTGGAGGCGGGCCAGGCGCCGGGGAGCTGTTTTTT. Protein: CASSFGGGPGAGELFF.